This T cell receptor (beta chain) was identified in a study of T cell clonality in common variable immunodeficiency. The CDR3 loop spans 15 amino acids. Germline lookup yields CDR1 KGHSH and CDR2 LQKENI. The protocol was immunoSEQ multiplex PCR, while the TCRdb copy is restricted to in-frame clones and leaves out a portion. The sample has tens of thousands of clones, none seen only once. Study-level points and caveats: TCRbeta clonality was increased in CVID versus healthy controls. Shared TCRbeta clones were fewer between CVID subjects than controls.

This clone has just a few counts. The antigen remains unidentified. A read error may explain this, as a much larger clone is one base away. The read halts 3 residues ahead of the CDR3 end, with the missing end drawn from the germline J gene. J is TRBJ2-3 and V is TRBV18; TRBD2 aligns across 7 bases. Sequencing used peripheral blood mononuclear cells. This clonotype was obtained from a person aged 18 to 75 in good health. The CDR3 bases that were read are TGTGCCAGCTCACCAAACGGGGGGACGGAAGAGACG. Amino acids: CASSPNGGTEET. The complete CDR3 protein is CASSPNGGTEETQYF.